Listed below are T cell receptor beta chains from one sample, sequenced in a study of blood T cells in healthy people across ages. Each CDR3 protein is one row after TCRdb ran MiXCR on the 5' RACE reads. The sample carries approximately 600,000 distinct CDR3 sequences, under 65% recorded once. The sample taken for sequencing was blood. The receptors here all came from a man between 60 and 70 years old in good health. Each CDR3 is given with its conserved first and last residue. The order of the fields is clone size, D gene, J gene, V gene, CDR3 protein, CDR3 DNA. The D gene is left open where the match is weak. For some rows the clone size is stated as once, few or many, or as a class when expanded; others skip it.

clone size: NA; D gene: TRBD2; J gene: TRBJ2-1; V gene: TRBV6-6; CDR3 protein: CASSDGTSGSQFF; CDR3 DNA: TGTGCCAGCAGTGACGGGACTAGCGGCTCCCAGTTCTTC
clone size: NA; D gene: TRBD2; J gene: TRBJ2-1; V gene: TRBV11-3; CDR3 protein: CASSLGSSGGRYNEQFF; CDR3 DNA: TGTGCCAGCAGCTTGGGTTCTAGCGGGGGGCGCTACAATGAGCAGTTCTTC
clone size: NA; D gene: NA; J gene: TRBJ2-5; V gene: TRBV2; CDR3 protein: CASNTGVPYQETQYF; CDR3 DNA: TGTGCCAGCAATACGGGGGTTCCGTACCAAGAGACCCAGTACTTC
clone size: NA; D gene: NA; J gene: TRBJ1-6; V gene: TRBV19; CDR3 protein: CASSSQSGGLTPPHF; CDR3 DNA: TGTGCCAGTAGTAGTCAATCAGGTGGACTGACGCCCCCCCACTTT
clone size: NA; D gene: NA; J gene: TRBJ1-2; V gene: TRBV12-3/TRBV12-4; CDR3 protein: CASSPQGANAYGYTF; CDR3 DNA: TGTGCCAGCAGCCCACAGGGCGCAAATGCCTATGGCTACACCTTC
clone size: few; D gene: NA; J gene: TRBJ2-7; V gene: TRBV29-1; CDR3 protein: CSVETARVGEQYF; CDR3 DNA: TGCAGCGTTGAAACAGCCAGGGTGGGCGAGCAGTACTTC
clone size: NA; D gene: TRBD1; J gene: TRBJ2-7; V gene: TRBV6-5; CDR3 protein: CASSYRSGGTYEQYF; CDR3 DNA: TGTGCCAGCAGTTACCGGTCAGGGGGAACCTACGAGCAGTACTTC
clone size: few; D gene: NA; J gene: TRBJ2-1; V gene: TRBV28; CDR3 protein: CASSLGRNEQFF; CDR3 DNA: TGTGCCAGCAGCTTAGGACGGAATGAGCAGTTCTTC
clone size: NA; D gene: NA; J gene: TRBJ2-4; V gene: TRBV4-1; CDR3 protein: CASSTGPRGQLAKNIQYF; CDR3 DNA: TGCGCCAGCAGCACAGGCCCCAGGGGACAACTAGCCAAAAACATTCAGTACTTC
clone size: NA; D gene: TRBD2; J gene: TRBJ2-3; V gene: TRBV11-2; CDR3 protein: CASSNGLAPDTQYF; CDR3 DNA: TGTGCCAGCAGCAACGGACTAGCCCCAGATACGCAGTATTTT
clone size: NA; D gene: TRBD1; J gene: TRBJ2-3; V gene: TRBV28; CDR3 protein: CASSRTGWDTQYF; CDR3 DNA: TGTGCCAGCAGCAGGACAGGCTGGGATACGCAGTATTTT
clone size: NA; D gene: NA; J gene: TRBJ2-5; V gene: TRBV2; CDR3 protein: CATKAGLAPRETQYF; CDR3 DNA: TGTGCCACCAAAGCCGGGCTAGCCCCCCGAGAGACCCAGTACTTC
clone size: NA; D gene: TRBD2; J gene: TRBJ2-2; V gene: TRBV7-9; CDR3 protein: CASSFNMASGRAKELFF; CDR3 DNA: TGTGCCAGCAGCTTCAATATGGCTAGTGGGAGGGCCAAGGAGCTGTTTTTT
clone size: few; D gene: TRBD2; J gene: TRBJ2-5; V gene: TRBV5-1; CDR3 protein: CASSSLAGVETQYF; CDR3 DNA: TGCGCCAGCAGCTCACTAGCGGGGGTCGAGACCCAGTACTTC
clone size: NA; D gene: NA; J gene: TRBJ2-3; V gene: TRBV7-9; CDR3 protein: CASSRRRGGDTQYF; CDR3 DNA: TGTGCCAGCAGTCGTCGCCGAGGGGGGGATACGCAGTATTTT
clone size: once; D gene: TRBD2; J gene: TRBJ2-5; V gene: TRBV3-1; CDR3 protein: CASSQKSRAGPAYF; CDR3 DNA: TGTGCCAGCAGCCAAAAGTCCCGAGCGGGACCGGCCTACTTC
clone size: NA; D gene: NA; J gene: TRBJ1-2; V gene: TRBV5-1; CDR3 protein: CASSPDDSNYGYTF; CDR3 DNA: TGCGCCAGCAGCCCGGACGACTCTAACTATGGCTACACCTTC